Below, 2 T cell receptor beta chains from the same sample are listed, as sequenced in a study of T-cell memory formation after mild COVID-19. TCRdb ran MiXCR on the 5' RACE reads and lists one entry per CDR3 protein. The data contain around 420,000 distinct CDR3 sequences, approximately 24% of them singletons. Sequencing used PBMCs or a T cell subset sorted from them (not recorded which). The receptors were gathered from an adult woman who had mild COVID-19 (a few samples of this study predate the infection). Cell type and time point are not known.

This clonotype was detected ten times or more. CDR3 bases: TGCGCCAGCAGCTTGTACGACGGGGGACACTCGAACACTGAAGCTTTCTTT. Translation: CASSLYDGGHSNTEAFF. The rearrangement links TRBV5-1 to TRBJ1-1; D possibly corresponds to TRBD1 (6 bases). This CDR3 comprises 17 residues. CDR1 and CDR2 from the germline V gene are SGHRS and YFSETQ. The V and J ends lost 1 base and 1 base respectively, with 17 bases between them.

This clonotype was observed at least ten times. The chain recombines TRBV30 with TRBJ2-7, with D hard to call. The CDR3 is 15 amino acids. V was pared by 1 base and J by 1 base, with 14 bases between. Germline assignment: CDR1 GTSNPN and CDR2 SVGIG (reference sequence). The CDR3: CAWSAPGLRSYEQYF. The CDR3 coding sequence is TGTGCCTGGAGTGCCCCCGGGCTCAGGTCCTACGAGCAGTACTTC.